These 27 T cell receptor beta chains came from one sample sequenced in a study of cytomegalovirus exposure and HLA in healthy donors. The PCR used 60 Vbeta and 13 Jbeta primers. TCRdb's copy holds only in-frame clones and misses some; the assay was immunoSEQ multiplex PCR. Its table lists 93,000 or so clones. Sequencing used PBMCs. Receptor source: a man aged 35 to 55 in good health and CMV-seronegative.

This chain links TRBV7-2 with TRBJ1-4; D is possibly TRBD1 (6 bases). The V end was cut by 5 bases, the J end by 7 bases, with 17 bases between. The CDR3 is 15 amino acids. Germline V lookup: CDR1 SGHTA, CDR2 FQGNSA. This CDR3 reads CASSLGSQGSEKLFF. The CDR3 region has the DNA TGTGCCAGCAGCCTCGGAAGCCAGGGGAGTGAAAAACTGTTTTTT.

The chain combines TRBV5-4 with TRBJ2-1; D ambiguous. This CDR3 is built from 16 residues. The V and J ends lost 2 bases and 0 bases respectively, with 12 bases between them. Per germline, CDR1 SGHNT and CDR2 YYREEE (reference sequence). This CDR3 is CASSFRRGSSYNEQFF. Here the CDR3 DNA reads TGTGCCAGCAGCTTTCGACGAGGCAGCTCCTACAATGAGCAGTTCTTC.

This chain links TRBV5-1 with TRBJ2-3, with 7 bases matching TRBD2. The germline CDR1 and CDR2 sequences are SGHRS and YFSETQ. CDR3 length: 19 residues. V dropped 0 bases and J dropped 1; count of bases not matched to a gene: 14. CDR3 in DNA: TGCGCCAGCAGCTTGGAAAGGTCCCCAGTGAGCGGGGGCACAGATACGCAGTATTTT. Translating it yields CASSLERSPVSGGTDTQYF.

The chain couples TRBV27 to TRBJ2-1; 8 nucleotides line up with TRBD2. The ends lost 3 bases at V and 6 bases at J; junction bases unmatched: 4. The germline V gene encodes CDR1 MNHEY and CDR2 SMNVEV (reference sequence). The CDR3 runs 14 residues. CDR3 sequence (DNA): TGTGCCAGCAGTTTTTCCGGACTAGCCAATGAGCAGTTCTTC. Protein product: CASSFSGLANEQFF.

This chain connects TRBV2 to TRBJ2-1; 10 nucleotides agree with TRBD2. The J segment lost 3 bases and the V segment lost 8 bases, leaving 4 bases of the junction unmatched. CDR1 and CDR2 (germline): SNHLY, FYNNEI. The CDR3 has 14 amino acids. The CDR3 is CASGGLAVYNEQFF. The CDR3 nucleotides read TGTGCCAGCGGTGGACTAGCGGTCTACAATGAGCAGTTCTTC.

The chain is built from TRBV21-1 and TRBJ2-7; TRBD2, as called in the table, went unchecked against the DNA. TRBV21-1 is labeled a pseudogene. CDR3 length: 15 amino acids. CDR3: CASSKVAGGPHEQYF. In DNA form, the CDR3 reads TGTGCCAGCAGCAAAGTAGCGGGAGGGCCCCACGAGCAGTACTTC.

The rearrangement links TRBV7-6 to TRBJ2-7; TRBD1 aligns across 9 bases. V lost 2 bases to trimming and J lost 3 bases; unmatched junction nucleotides: 14. CDR3 length equals 18 residues. Germline loops: CDR1 SGHVS, CDR2 FNYEAQ. The CDR3 spells CASSLSARGTGTYYEQYF. The CDR3 DNA sequence: TGTGCCAGCAGCTTATCCGCCAGGGGGACAGGGACCTACTACGAGCAGTACTTC.

J is TRBJ2-1 and V is TRBV30; D uncertain. Trimming left V 4 bases short and J 7 bases short, with 20 bases between. CDR1 and CDR2 from the germline V gene are GTSNPN and SVGIG (reference sequence). This CDR3 has 15 residues. CDR3 in amino acids: CAWTQISPLWNEQFF. The DNA for the CDR3 is TGTGCCTGGACCCAAATAAGCCCCCTCTGGAATGAGCAGTTCTTC.

This chain links TRBV4-1 with TRBJ2-7; D is possibly TRBD2 (6 bases). Germline-derived CDR1 and CDR2 are MGHRA and YSYEKL. The V end was cut by 4 bases, the J end by 3 bases, with 10 bases between. This CDR3 region has 13 residues. In DNA form, the CDR3 reads TGCGCCAGCAGCCTGACTAGTGGCTACGAGCAGTACTTC. Translated: CASSLTSGYEQYF.

J is TRBJ1-4 and V is TRBV18; TRBD1 matches at 8 bases. The CDR3 contains 14 residues. With 0 bases clipped from V and 8 bases from J, the junction kept 2 bases outside the gene matches. Germline CDR1 and CDR2: KGHSH and LQKENI. This CDR3 reads CASSPPGQAEKLFF. The CDR3 DNA follows: TGTGCCAGCTCACCACCGGGACAGGCCGAAAAACTGTTTTTT.

This chain links TRBV29-1 with TRBJ2-3; 7 positions match TRBD1. The CDR3 contains 15 residues. The V segment lost 5 bases and the J segment 4 bases; nucleotides outside the gene matches: 12. Germline V CDR1 and CDR2: SQVTM, ANQGSEA. CDR3 in DNA: TGCAGCGTTCAAAAGACAGGGTCGAGACCAGATACGCAGTATTTT. Residues: CSVQKTGSRPDTQYF.

The chain employs TRBV4-2 and TRBJ2-7; D unresolved. The V gene lost 1 base and the J gene lost 2 bases, with 18 bases spanning the gap. Germline-derived CDR1 and CDR2 are LGHNA and YNFKEQ. The CDR3 spans 17 residues. The CDR3: CASSQALSRDWTYEQYF. The DNA of the CDR3 is TGTGCCAGCAGCCAAGCCCTTAGCCGTGACTGGACCTACGAGCAGTACTTC.

The chain is built from TRBV7-2 and TRBJ2-4; 7 positions agree with TRBD2. Trimming cost V 3 bases and J 4 bases; bases outside gene matches: 15. This CDR3 comprises 18 residues. Looked up from germline, CDR1 is SGHTA and CDR2 is FQGNSA. This chain's CDR3 is CASSLRWGGGEAKNIQYF. The CDR3 nucleotides are TGTGCCAGCAGCTTGAGGTGGGGGGGAGGGGAGGCAAAAAACATTCAGTACTTC. Drawing the rest from reference TRBV7-2 and TRBJ2-4, the complete variable domain is GAGVSQSPSNKVTEKGKDVELRCDPISGHTALYWYRQSLGQGLEFLIYFQGNSAPDKSGLPSDRFSAERTGGSVSTLTIQRTQQEDSAVYLCASSLRWGGGEAKNIQYFGAGTRLSVL.

J is TRBJ2-7 and V is TRBV29-1; D unresolved. The length of the CDR3 is 12 residues. The germline V and J ends were trimmed by 4 bases and 6 bases, with 13 bases remaining between them. CDR1 is SQVTM, CDR2 ANQGSEA, per germline. The CDR3 loop is CSVVVGLSEQYF. CDR3 DNA sequence: TGCAGCGTTGTTGTTGGGCTATCCGAGCAGTACTTC.

The chain joins TRBV19 to TRBJ2-7; D is perhaps TRBD1 (6 bases). CDR1 is LNHDA, CDR2 SQIVND, per germline (reference sequence). This CDR3 region has 13 residues. The ends were cut back, 4 bases at V and 6 bases at J, with 13 bases in the middle. In DNA form, the CDR3 reads TGTGCCAGTAGTACCCAGACAGGAACCGAGCAGTACTTC. This translates into CASSTQTGTEQYF.

The rearrangement uses TRBV27 and TRBJ2-2, with TRBD2 as a possible D gene (6 bases). The V and J ends lost 3 bases and 9 bases respectively, with 8 bases between them. Germline CDR1 MNHEY, CDR2 SMNVEV (reference sequence). This CDR3 region has 12 residues. CDR3 protein: CASSLGGWELFF. The CDR3 nucleotides read TGTGCCAGCAGTTTGGGAGGCTGGGAGCTGTTTTTT.

The chain uses TRBV12-2 and TRBJ1-5. TRBV12-2 is shown as a pseudogene. The CDR3 extends over 16 amino acids. The CDR3 DNA is TGTGCAAGTCGCCCGAATAATCCATCCGAGATTCAGCCCCAGCATTTT. Protein product: CASRPNNPSEIQPQHF.

The chain has TRBV25-1 and TRBJ1-3, with D perhaps matching TRBD1 (5 bases). CDR1 MGHDK and CDR2 SYGVNS come from the germline V gene. V was shortened by 4 bases and J by 2 bases, with 9 bases between the two germline ends. The CDR3 totals 14 residues. CDR3 loop: CASSGLGPGNTIYF. The DNA of the CDR3 is TGTGCCAGCAGTGGGCTGGGGCCTGGAAACACCATATATTTT.

The CDR3 protein is CASSESGESDTF. The CDR3, as DNA: TGCGCCAGCAGTGAGTCCGGGGAGTCCGACACCTTC. This sequence joins TRBV10-2 and TRBJ1-2; no definite D call. Germline CDR1 and CDR2: WSHSY and SAAADI. The ends were cut back, 0 bases at V and 12 bases at J, with 11 bases in the middle. The CDR3 is made up of 12 amino acids.

The rearrangement uses TRBV14 and TRBJ1-3, with TRBD1 matching over 7 bases. The trim removed 3 bases at V and 1 base at J, leaving 3 bases unmatched. CDR3 length: 15 residues. From germline, CDR1 is SGHDN and CDR2 FVKESK. CDR3 protein: CASSQIQGSGNTIYF. Written as DNA, the CDR3 is TGTGCCAGCAGCCAGATACAGGGGTCTGGAAACACCATATATTTT.

The V call is TRBV7-2, the J call TRBJ1-1, with D hard to call. Germline V lookup: CDR1 SGHTA, CDR2 FQGNSA. CDR3 length: 12 amino acids. The V gene lost 1 base and the J gene lost 7 bases, with 7 bases spanning the gap. The CDR3 loop reads CASSLDRSEAFF. The CDR3 bases are TGTGCCAGCAGCTTAGACAGAAGTGAAGCTTTCTTT.

This rearrangement joins TRBV4-1 to TRBJ1-5; 8 bases are shared with TRBD1. CDR3 size: 15 residues. The junction had 11 bases not matched to a gene; V was cut back by 4 bases and J by 9 bases. Germline-derived CDR1 and CDR2 are MGHRA and YSYEKL. CDR3 residues: CASSRTTGAVGPQHF. The CDR3 nucleotides read TGCGCCAGCAGCCGAACGACAGGGGCAGTGGGGCCCCAGCATTTT.

CDR3 in amino acids: CASSLNRVLGSGNTIYF. The CDR3 DNA follows: TGTGCCAGCAGCTTAAACAGGGTTTTGGGCTCTGGAAACACCATATATTTT. The gene calls are TRBV11-2 and TRBJ1-3; D perhaps matches TRBD1 (6 bases). V lost 2 bases and J lost 0, with 14 bases in between. Germline V CDR1 and CDR2: SGHAT, FQNNGV. The CDR3 is 17 residues long.

The chain joins TRBV19 to TRBJ2-7; TRBD2 is a possible D gene (5 bases). Trimming left V 6 bases short and J 2 bases short, with 11 bases between. The CDR3 covers 13 residues. The germline CDR1 and CDR2 sequences are LNHDA and SQIVND (reference sequence). The CDR3 sequence is CASSADGTYEQYF. The CDR3 coding sequence is TGTGCCAGTAGCGCGGACGGGACCTACGAGCAGTACTTC. Drawing the rest from reference TRBV19 and TRBJ2-7, the complete variable domain is DGGITQSPKYLFRKEGQNVTLSCEQNLNHDAMYWYRQDPGQGLRLIYYSQIVNDFQKGDIAEGYSVSREKKESFPLTVTSAQKNPTAFYLCASSADGTYEQYFGPGTRLTVT.

The chain employs TRBV4-3 and TRBJ2-3; 8 bases fit TRBD2. J was trimmed by 1 base and V by 0 bases; bases with no gene match: 6. Per germline, CDR1 LGHNA and CDR2 YSLEER. The CDR3 sequence is 17 residues long. The CDR3 DNA reads as TGCGCCAGCAGCCAAGACTCCGGCGGGGGGCGCACAGATACGCAGTATTTT. Translation gives CASSQDSGGGRTDTQYF.

This sequence joins TRBV16 and TRBJ1-2; D possibly corresponds to TRBD1 (5 bases). The CDR3 has 15 residues. Trimming took off 0 bases at V and 4 bases at J, with 12 bases between the two ends. The germline V gene encodes CDR1 KGHSY and CDR2 FQNENV. Here the CDR3 DNA reads TGTGCCAGCAGCCAATCGGGGCAAGGGGCCTATGGCTACACCTTC. This translates into CASSQSGQGAYGYTF.

The chain carries TRBV5-1 and TRBJ1-2; possible D gene TRBD1, 5 bases. Germline CDR1 SGHRS, CDR2 YFSETQ. The CDR3 is 14 amino acids. With 0 bases removed from V and 7 bases from J, the gap between germline ends came to 13 bases. The CDR3 DNA sequence: TGCGCCAGCAGCTTGGCCTTGGGGGGATTTGGCTACACCTTC. Residues: CASSLALGGFGYTF.